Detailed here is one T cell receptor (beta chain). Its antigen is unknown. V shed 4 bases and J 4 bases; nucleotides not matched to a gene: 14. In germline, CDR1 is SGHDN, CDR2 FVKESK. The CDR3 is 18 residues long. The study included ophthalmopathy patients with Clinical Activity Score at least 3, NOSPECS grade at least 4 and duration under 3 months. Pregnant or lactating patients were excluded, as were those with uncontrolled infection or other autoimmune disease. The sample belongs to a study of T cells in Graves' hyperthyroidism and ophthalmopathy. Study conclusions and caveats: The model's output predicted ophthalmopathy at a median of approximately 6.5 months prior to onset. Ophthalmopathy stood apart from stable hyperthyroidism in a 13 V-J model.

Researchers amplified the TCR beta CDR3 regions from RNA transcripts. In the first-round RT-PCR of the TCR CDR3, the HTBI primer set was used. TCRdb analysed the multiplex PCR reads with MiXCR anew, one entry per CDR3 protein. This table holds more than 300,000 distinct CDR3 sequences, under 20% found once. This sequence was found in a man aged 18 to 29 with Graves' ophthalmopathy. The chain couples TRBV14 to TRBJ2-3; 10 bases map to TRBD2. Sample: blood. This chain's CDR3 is CASSPRRRSGGGADTQYF. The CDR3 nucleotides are TGTGCCAGCAGCCCCCGAAGACGGAGCGGGGGGGGGGCAGATACGCAGTATTTT.